The clone carrying this T cell receptor (beta chain) was seen a handful of times. The source of the sample is a study of control samples from healthy donors and cancer patients. Germline loops: CDR1 SNHLY, CDR2 FYNNEI. This CDR3 has 14 residues. Trimming pared 6 bases from V and 4 bases from J, leaving 13 bases between. Data came from immunoSEQ multiplex PCR; TCRdb stores just in-frame clones and leaves some out. The sample holds around 75,000 clones, 92% seen once. The chain is built from TRBV2 and TRBJ1-5; perhaps TRBD1 as D (5 bases). The sequenced sample was blood. The clonotype originates from a woman aged 55-70 years in good health. CDR3 amino acids: CASSGQSTNQPQHF. CDR3 DNA sequence: TGTGCCAGCAGCGGACAAAGTACTAATCAGCCCCAGCATTTT.